This is a list of T cell receptor beta chains from one sample in a study. TCRdb re-analysed the 5' RACE reads in MiXCR, keeping a single row per CDR3 protein. In the table there are 40,000 to 65,000 distinct CDR3 sequences, approximately 25% of which are singletons. The sequenced sample was tumor-infiltrating naive CD4+ T cells sorted from the breast tumor. These receptors all come from a female donor with breast cancer. Both conserved end residues are trimmed from each CDR3. The order of the fields is V gene, clone size, CDR3 protein. Some rows have no size entry. The others give once, few or many, or a class for an expanded clone.

>TRBV5-1|.
ASSPDRVRSPPH
>TRBV29-1|.
SVRAFGGWGETQY
>TRBV5-1|many
ASTPSGAVGNEQF
>TRBV5-1|many
ASTGDTEAF
>TRBV19|.
ASIEGRGYLGQPQH
>TRBV5-6|.
ASSSPGEKLF
>TRBV20-1|once
SASPSDSSGNEQY
>TRBV7-6|many
ASSWQSYNEQF
>TRBV4-1|few
ASSRREENEKLF
>TRBV5-1|.
ASGTGPTNEKLF
>TRBV12-3/TRBV12-4|.
ASSTGQHYNEQF
>TRBV9|few
ASSPGVTSTDTQY
>TRBV20-1|few
SVRTGNQPQH
>TRBV10-3|.
AIRQDRVNTEAF
>TRBV27|few
ASSSRNQGANYGYT
>TRBV5-1|once
ASSWGQSYNEQF
>TRBV28|.
ATGPNTGELF
>TRBV5-1|.
ASSSGGGTPTEY
>TRBV7-2|.
ASSLTGILTGELF
>TRBV2|once
ASRGTGGRYEQY
>TRBV2|many
ASSQNYEQY
>TRBV5-1|many
ASSGGQMNTEAF
>TRBV4-1|few
ASSRTPGLAGVVDTQY
>TRBV5-1|few
ASNPPGQEYNEQF
>TRBV29-1|.
SVPRLAGEQF
>TRBV4-1|.
ASSQVSQGRSYNSPLH
>TRBV20-1|few
SVTYSNYNEQF
>TRBV5-1|many
ASSRTAESPDEQF
>TRBV12-3/TRBV12-4|few
ASGTGYGYT
>TRBV5-1|few
ASSLEGRGSQPQH
>TRBV7-9|.
ASSLLVGSPLH
>TRBV4-2|few
ASSSRGAKDTQY
>TRBV3-1|.
ASSLGRGQF